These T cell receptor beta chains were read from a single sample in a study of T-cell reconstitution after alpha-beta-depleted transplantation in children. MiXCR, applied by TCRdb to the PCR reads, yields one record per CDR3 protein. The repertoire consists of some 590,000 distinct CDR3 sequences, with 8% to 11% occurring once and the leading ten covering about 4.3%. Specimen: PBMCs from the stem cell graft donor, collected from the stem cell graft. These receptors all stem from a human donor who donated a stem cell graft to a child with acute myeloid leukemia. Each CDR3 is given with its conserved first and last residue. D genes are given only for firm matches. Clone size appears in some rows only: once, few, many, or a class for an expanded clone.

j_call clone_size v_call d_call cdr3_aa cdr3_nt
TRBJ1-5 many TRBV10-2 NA CASSESNSNQPQHF TGCGCCAGCAGTGAGTCGAACTCCAATCAGCCCCAGCATTTT
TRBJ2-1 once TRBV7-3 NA CASSLLGQGYNNEQFF TGTGCCAGCAGCTTATTGGGGCAGGGATACAACAATGAGCAGTTCTTC
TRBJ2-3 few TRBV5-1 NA CASSLAGDRTDTQYF TGCGCCAGCAGCTTGGCCGGGGATCGCACAGATACGCAGTATTTT
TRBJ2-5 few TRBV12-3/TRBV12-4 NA CASSLRPLGTQYF TGTGCCAGCAGTTTGCGGCCGTTGGGGACCCAGTACTTC
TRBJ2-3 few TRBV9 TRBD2 CASSLDSGTSGDTQYF TGTGCCAGCAGCCTCGATTCCGGGACTAGCGGAGATACGCAGTATTTT
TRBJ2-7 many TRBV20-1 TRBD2 CSARTSGSYEQYF TGCAGTGCTAGGACTAGCGGGAGTTACGAGCAGTACTTC
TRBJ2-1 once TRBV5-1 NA CASSGGGALNEQFF TGCGCCAGCAGCGGTGGGGGGGCCCTCAATGAGCAGTTCTTC
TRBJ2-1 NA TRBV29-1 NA CSIKTNEQFF TGCAGCATCAAGACAAATGAGCAGTTCTTC
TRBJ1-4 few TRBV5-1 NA CASSPTGGSEKLFF TGCGCCAGCAGCCCTACGGGTGGGAGTGAAAAACTGTTTTTT
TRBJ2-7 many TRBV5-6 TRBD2 CASEWREDFSYEQYF TGTGCCAGCGAATGGCGGGAGGACTTTTCCTACGAGCAGTACTTC
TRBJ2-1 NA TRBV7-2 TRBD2 CASRFSPSGRTNEQFF TGTGCCAGCAGATTCTCTCCTAGCGGGAGAACCAATGAGCAGTTCTTC
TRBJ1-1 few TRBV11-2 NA CASSSAAQADRAFF TGTGCCAGCAGCTCCGCGGCGCAGGCAGATAGAGCTTTCTTT
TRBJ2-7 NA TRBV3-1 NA CASSRGSGYYEQYF TGTGCCAGCAGCCGGGGGTCAGGGTACTACGAGCAGTACTTC
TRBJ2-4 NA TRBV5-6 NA CASSPVGDLKNIQYF TGTGCCAGCAGCCCTGTGGGAGACCTCAAAAACATTCAGTACTTC
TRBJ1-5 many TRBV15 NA CATSRDGGASNQPQHF TGTGCCACCAGCAGAGATGGAGGGGCCAGCAATCAGCCCCAGCATTTT
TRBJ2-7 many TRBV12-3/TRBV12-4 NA CASRLQVLREQYF TGTGCCAGCAGATTACAGGTTTTGCGCGAGCAGTACTTC
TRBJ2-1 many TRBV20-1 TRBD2 CRTGLAGGNEQFF TGCAGGACTGGACTAGCGGGAGGGAATGAGCAGTTCTTC
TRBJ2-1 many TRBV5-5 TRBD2 CASSTGLVYNEQFF TGTGCCAGCAGTACGGGACTAGTTTACAATGAGCAGTTCTTC
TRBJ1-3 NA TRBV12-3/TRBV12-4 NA CASSVAVSGNTIYF TGTGCCAGCAGTGTGGCGGTTTCCGGAAACACCATATATTTT
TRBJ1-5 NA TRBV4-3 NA CASSQDWGNSNQPQHF TGCGCCAGCAGCCAAGATTGGGGAAATAGCAATCAGCCCCAGCATTTT
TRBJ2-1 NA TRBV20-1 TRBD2 CSARDGAGESDEQFF TGCAGTGCTAGAGATGGGGCGGGAGAGTCGGATGAGCAGTTCTTC
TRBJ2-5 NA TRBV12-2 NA CASRSRTAQETQYF TGTGCAAGTCGCTCCCGTACCGCGCAAGAGACCCAGTACTTC
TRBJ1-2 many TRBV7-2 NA CASSLAPGTANYGYTF TGTGCCAGCAGCTTAGCGCCTGGGACTGCGAACTATGGCTACACCTTC
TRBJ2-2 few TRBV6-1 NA CASRAPGVWTGELFF TGTGCCAGCAGAGCCCCGGGAGTGTGGACCGGGGAGCTGTTTTTT
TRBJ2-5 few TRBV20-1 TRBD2 CSAVPVAAGIGQETQYF TGCAGTGCTGTGCCCGTAGCAGCGGGAATAGGCCAAGAGACCCAGTACTTC
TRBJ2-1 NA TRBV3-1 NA CASSPRGSGHYNEQFF TGTGCCAGCAGCCCCCGGGGTAGCGGACACTACAATGAGCAGTTCTTC
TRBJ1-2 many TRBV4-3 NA CASSQDALGVRF TGCGCCAGCAGCCAAGATGCTTTGGGGGTCCGCTTC
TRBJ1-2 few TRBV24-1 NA CATSGGTARGYTF TGTGCCACCAGTGGTGGGACGGCTCGCGGCTACACCTTC
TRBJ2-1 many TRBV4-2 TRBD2 CASSQGGTRVYNEQFF TGTGCCAGCAGCCAAGGTGGGACTAGAGTCTACAATGAGCAGTTCTTC
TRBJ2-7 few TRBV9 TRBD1 CASSVGFVGQGAYNEQYF TGTGCCAGCAGCGTAGGGTTCGTGGGACAGGGGGCGTATAACGAGCAGTACTTC
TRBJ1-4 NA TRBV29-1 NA CSAGAGYEKLFF TGCAGCGCGGGAGCGGGGTATGAAAAACTGTTTTTT
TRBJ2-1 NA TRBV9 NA CASSVGGVNNEQFF TGTGCCAGCAGCGTAGGAGGTGTTAACAATGAGCAGTTCTTC
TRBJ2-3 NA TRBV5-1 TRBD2 CASSLGGLAGAYTQYF TGCGCCAGCAGCTTGGGGGGACTAGCGGGAGCTTATACGCAGTATTTT
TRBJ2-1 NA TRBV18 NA CASSPYSTSSAYNEQFF TGTGCCAGCTCACCCTACTCGACTTCCTCGGCTTACAATGAGCAGTTCTTC
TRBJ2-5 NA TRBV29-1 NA CSVGGGHGEGETQYF TGCAGCGTTGGGGGGGGCCATGGGGAGGGGGAGACCCAGTACTTC
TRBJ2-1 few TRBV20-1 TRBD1 CSAQQGALYNEQFF TGCAGTGCTCAACAGGGGGCCCTATACAATGAGCAGTTCTTC
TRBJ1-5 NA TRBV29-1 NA CSVQTRSWDGNQPQHF TGCAGCGTGCAAACCCGCTCATGGGACGGCAATCAGCCCCAGCATTTT
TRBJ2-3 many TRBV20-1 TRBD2 CSATSGSMADTQYF TGCAGTGCCACTAGCGGGAGTATGGCAGATACGCAGTATTTT
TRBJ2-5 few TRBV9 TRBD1 CASSVQGVPQETQYF TGTGCCAGCAGCGTACAGGGGGTGCCGCAAGAGACCCAGTACTTC
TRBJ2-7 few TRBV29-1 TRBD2 CSVLQRGDEQYF TGCAGCGTTCTCCAACGGGGGGACGAGCAGTACTTC
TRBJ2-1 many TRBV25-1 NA CASSVDLPDEQFF TGTGCCAGCAGTGTGGACTTGCCTGATGAGCAGTTCTTC